This entry concerns a single T cell receptor (beta chain). Its cognate antigen is unknown. The sample belongs to a study of cytomegalovirus exposure and HLA in healthy donors. This table comes from immunoSEQ multiplex PCR, and its TCRdb copy is limited to in-frame clones, with some not included. The sample contains tens of thousands of clones, approximately 91% of which appear only once. Whole-study results and caveats: Among TCR beta chains, those listed as cytomegalovirus-associated numbered over 150. That first-cohort TCR clusters tended to co-occur in the 95 to 150 validation repertoires was found in a later analysis.

V lost 5 bases and J lost 9; bases outside the gene matches: 12. Germline V CDR1 and CDR2: LNHDA, SQIVND (reference sequence). This CDR3 region has 16 residues. The TCR was taken from a man aged 25-45 years in good health and CMV-seronegative. Sequencing was performed on PBMCs. J is TRBJ2-1 and V is TRBV19, with 11 bases that match TRBD2. CDR3 nucleotide sequence: TGTGCCAGTAGTTTCTATCTAGCGGGGGGTCTAGGTGAGCAGTTCTTC. This encodes CASSFYLAGGLGEQFF.